The subject of this entry is one T cell receptor (beta chain). Libraries were prepared by immunoSEQ multiplex PCR; TCRdb keeps only in-frame clonotypes and omits some of them. The sample lists approximately 80,000 clones, around nine tenths occurring once. The sample belongs to a study of technical replicates of blood from several donors. CDR1 is ENHRY, CDR2 SYGVKD, per germline. The V end lost 3 bases, the J end lost 6 bases, and 12 bases lay between the germline ends. CDR3 length: 13 residues. The chain carries TRBV10-3 and TRBJ2-7; possibly TRBD2 for D (5 bases). Sequencing was carried out using T cells isolated from PBMCs. This receptor was obtained from a human donor in good health. The CDR3 DNA reads TGTGCCATCAGTGACCTGGGAGCTGGCGAGCAGTACTTC. It translates to CAISDLGAGEQYF.